This T cell receptor beta chain was sequenced in a study of T cell repertoires in cytomegalovirus infection. Study-level information: Matching HLA type, along with CMV infection, was indicated by public TCR beta signatures. The study, taken as a whole, reports: HLA-C-restricted TCR beta clonotypes specific for CMV led the ex vivo response. Of the TCR beta families, the public ones yielded a cumulative frequency that identified carriers of CMV plus the relevant HLA.

This clonotype has ten or more counts. Its antigen is still unknown. TCRdb reanalysed the reads using MiXCR and keeps one entry per CDR3 protein. The top ten clones hold about 4.2% of a sample with 150,000 to 200,000 distinct CDR3 sequences, 8% to 10% of them seen once. From germline, CDR1 is SGHTA and CDR2 FQGNSA. The trim removed 5 bases at V and 7 bases at J, leaving 7 bases unmatched. The CDR3 runs to 14 residues. V gene TRBV7-2 combines with J gene TRBJ2-7, with 11 nucleotides matching TRBD1. Sequenced sample: PBMCs. This receptor was obtained from a human donor in good health (CMV status not recorded). Some clones in this sample may be carry-over from other donors' samples. For the CDR3, the DNA is TGTGCCAGCAGCCGTGCGGGGACAGGGGGTGAGCAGTACTTC. It specifies CASSRAGTGGEQYF.